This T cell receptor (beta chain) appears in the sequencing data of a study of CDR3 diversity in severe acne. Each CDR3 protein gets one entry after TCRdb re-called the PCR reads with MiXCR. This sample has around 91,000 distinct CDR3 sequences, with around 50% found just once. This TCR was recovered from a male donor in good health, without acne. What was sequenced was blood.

This chain's CDR3 is CSASQQGGQETQYF. As DNA, the CDR3 is TGCAGTGCTAGTCAACAGGGGGGCCAAGAGACCCAGTACTTC. V is TRBV20-1 and J is TRBJ2-5, with TRBD1 identical over 8 bases. This CDR3 has 14 amino acids. J gave up 1 base and V 3 bases, and 4 bases lay outside the gene matches. Germline V gene lookup returns CDR1 DFQATT and CDR2 SNEGSKA (reference sequence).